These T cell receptor beta chains were read from a single sample in a study of vaccination and CD4 T cells after COVID-19. TCRdb processed the PCR reads anew with MiXCR; each CDR3 protein has one entry. This sample has fewer than 15,000 distinct CDR3 sequences, with about 53% found just once. No antigens are known for them. The starting material was CD4+ T cells from blood, cultured in vitro, obtained before SARS-CoV-2 vaccination. The receptor source for this set is a human donor who had recovered from COVID-19. CDR3s include the opening cysteine and the closing phenylalanine or tryptophan. A D gene is named only where the DNA matches it firmly. Rows give clone size only sometimes, using once, few, many, or a class for an expanded clone.

D | J | V | size | CDR3 | DNA
- | TRBJ1-2 | TRBV19 | - | CASRTSRLGADYGYTF | TGTGCCAGTAGAACCTCGCGACTGGGGGCGGACTATGGCTACACCTTC
TRBD1 | TRBJ1-2 | TRBV20-1 | few | CSARQGAGYGYTF | TGCAGTGCTAGACAGGGGGCTGGTTATGGCTACACCTTC
TRBD2 | TRBJ2-7 | TRBV6-5 | - | CASSYNTRTSGYEQYF | TGTGCCAGCAGTTACAATACCCGGACTAGCGGCTACGAGCAGTACTTC
- | TRBJ1-4 | TRBV6-2/TRBV6-3 | - | CASSSPDRTNEKLFF | TGTGCCAGCAGTTCTCCGGACAGAACTAATGAAAAACTGTTTTTT
- | TRBJ1-2 | TRBV28 | few | CASSFADRDGYTF | TGTGCCAGCAGTTTTGCAGACCGGGATGGCTACACCTTC
- | TRBJ1-1 | TRBV20-1 | - | CSASVGGQRMVNTEAFF | TGCAGTGCTAGTGTCGGGGGGCAACGCATGGTGAACACTGAAGCTTTCTTT
- | TRBJ1-5 | TRBV28 | - | CATRTELLEPQHF | TGTGCCACAAGGACAGAACTACTGGAGCCCCAGCATTTT
TRBD2 | TRBJ2-7 | TRBV7-2 | - | CASSLEAGSSYEQYF | TGTGCCAGCAGCTTAGAAGCGGGGAGCTCCTACGAGCAGTACTTC
- | TRBJ1-3 | TRBV7-6 | - | CASSLGSINTIYF | TGTGCCAGCAGCTTAGGGTCCATAAACACCATATATTTT
TRBD1 | TRBJ2-1 | TRBV7-2 | - | CASSPDRGSYNEQFF | TGTGCCAGCAGCCCCGACAGGGGTTCCTACAATGAGCAGTTCTTC
- | TRBJ2-6 | TRBV20-1 | - | CSARDSGSGANVLTF | TGCAGTGCTAGAGATTCAGGCTCTGGGGCCAACGTCCTGACTTTC
- | TRBJ1-1 | TRBV20-1 | - | CSARDLGQHTEAFF | TGCAGTGCTAGAGATCTTGGACAGCACACTGAAGCTTTCTTT
- | TRBJ2-1 | TRBV19 | - | CASSISRASYNEQFF | TGTGCCAGTAGTATATCTAGGGCCTCCTACAATGAGCAGTTCTTC
- | TRBJ2-2 | TRBV6-1 | - | CASKSRVITGELFF | TGTGCCAGCAAATCCAGGGTCATCACCGGGGAGCTGTTTTTT
- | TRBJ1-2 | TRBV28 | - | CASSFSGEGYGYTF | TGTGCCAGCAGTTTTTCAGGGGAAGGGTATGGCTACACCTTC
- | TRBJ1-5 | TRBV6-1 | - | CASSPLGGGFQPQHF | TGTGCCAGCAGTCCCCTCGGGGGGGGCTTCCAGCCCCAGCATTTT
- | TRBJ1-5 | TRBV20-1 | few | CSARLQGDQPQHF | TGCAGTGCTAGACTACAGGGCGATCAGCCCCAGCATTTT
TRBD1 | TRBJ2-1 | TRBV24-1 | - | CATSDSTGQAYNEQFF | TGTGCCACCAGTGATTCTACGGGACAGGCCTACAATGAGCAGTTCTTC
- | TRBJ2-5 | TRBV7-9 | few | CASSGGTGGHETQYF | TGTGCCAGCAGCGGGGGGACTGGGGGGCACGAGACCCAGTACTTC
- | TRBJ2-1 | TRBV11-2 | - | CASSLDGTGSYNEQFF | TGTGCCAGCAGCTTAGATGGGACCGGCTCCTACAATGAGCAGTTCTTC
- | TRBJ2-5 | TRBV6-5 | few | CASSFAPKETQYF | TGTGCCAGCAGTTTTGCCCCCAAAGAGACCCAGTACTTC
TRBD2 | TRBJ2-3 | TRBV7-9 | - | CASSLDRFGLAETDTQYF | TGTGCCAGCAGCTTAGATCGGTTTGGACTAGCGGAAACAGATACGCAGTATTTT
TRBD2 | TRBJ2-1 | TRBV11-3 | - | CASSASGGLAGLNEQFF | TGTGCCAGCAGCGCCTCCGGTGGACTAGCGGGCTTGAATGAGCAGTTCTTC
- | TRBJ1-2 | TRBV6-2/TRBV6-3 | - | CASSLTFGGYTF | TGTGCCAGCAGCCTTACTTTCGGGGGCTACACCTTC
- | TRBJ2-5 | TRBV28 | - | CASSFGAVKTQYF | TGTGCCAGCAGTTTCGGGGCGGTGAAGACCCAGTACTTC
- | TRBJ2-7 | TRBV4-1 | - | CASSPQPTAAYEQYF | TGCGCCAGCAGCCCTCAACCGACAGCCGCCTACGAGCAGTACTTC
TRBD1 | TRBJ2-3 | TRBV6-1 | few | CASRRTGGTDTQYF | TGTGCCAGCAGAAGGACAGGGGGCACAGATACGCAGTATTTT
TRBD2 | TRBJ2-7 | TRBV6-2/TRBV6-3 | - | CASSYSRTSGSYEQYF | TGTGCCAGCAGTTACTCCAGGACTAGCGGTTCCTACGAGCAGTACTTC
- | TRBJ2-2 | TRBV20-1 | - | CSAREAGGANTGELFF | TGCAGTGCTAGAGAAGCGGGCGGGGCAAACACCGGGGAGCTGTTTTTT
TRBD1 | TRBJ1-5 | TRBV6-1 | - | CASSAAGGSNQPQHF | TGTGCCAGCAGTGCAGCAGGGGGGTCCAATCAGCCCCAGCATTTT
- | TRBJ2-3 | TRBV6-1 | - | CASIGRRIVDTQYF | TGTGCCAGCATTGGCAGGCGGATTGTAGATACGCAGTATTTT
- | TRBJ2-6 | TRBV10-3 | - | CAIKESGANVLTF | TGTGCCATCAAGGAAAGTGGGGCCAACGTCCTGACTTTC
TRBD1 | TRBJ1-1 | TRBV7-8 | few | CASSLARTGPDTEAFF | TGTGCCAGCAGCTTAGCCCGGACAGGGCCGGACACTGAAGCTTTCTTT
- | TRBJ1-5 | TRBV20-1 | few | CSARYGAVSNQPQHF | TGCAGTGCTAGATATGGGGCGGTTAGCAATCAGCCCCAGCATTTT
- | TRBJ2-1 | TRBV28 | - | CASSLGAGGGHFHNEQFF | TGTGCCAGCAGTTTAGGCGCAGGAGGGGGGCATTTCCACAATGAGCAGTTCTTC
- | TRBJ2-7 | TRBV21-1 | - | CASSPRTNYEQYF | TGTGCCAGCAGCCCTAGGACAAACTACGAGCAGTACTTC
TRBD1 | TRBJ1-5 | TRBV4-1 | few | CASGGQGNQPQHF | TGCGCCAGCGGGGGACAGGGGAATCAGCCCCAGCATTTT
- | TRBJ1-5 | TRBV28 | few | CASSLRPGQPQHF | TGTGCCAGCAGTTTACGGCCCGGGCAGCCCCAGCATTTT
- | TRBJ2-3 | TRBV7-8 | - | CASSLGTLRGDTQYF | TGTGCCAGCAGCCTCGGGACCCTACGGGGAGATACGCAGTATTTT
TRBD1 | TRBJ2-5 | TRBV7-2 | - | CASSSRQGAETQYF | TGTGCCAGCAGCTCCCGACAGGGGGCGGAGACCCAGTACTTC
- | TRBJ2-2 | TRBV10-1 | few | CASSSTIRRELFF | TGCGCCAGCAGTTCGACGATTCGCAGGGAGCTGTTTTTT
TRBD2 | TRBJ2-5 | TRBV20-1 | - | CSAGGDKLAGVTETQYF | TGCAGTGCTGGGGGGGATAAACTAGCGGGAGTAACTGAGACCCAGTACTTC
- | TRBJ1-2 | TRBV4-2 | - | CASSQGRQGHGYTF | TGTGCCAGCAGCCAAGGGCGGCAGGGGCATGGCTACACCTTC
- | TRBJ2-5 | TRBV29-1 | - | CSVDPFQETQYF | TGCAGCGTGGACCCTTTCCAAGAGACCCAGTACTTC
TRBD2 | TRBJ2-1 | TRBV7-9 | - | CASSLTSFVWEQFF | TGTGCCAGCAGCCTGACTAGCTTTGTTTGGGAGCAGTTCTTC
- | TRBJ2-7 | TRBV7-9 | - | CASSLQGGIGERYF | TGTGCCAGCAGCTTGCAGGGCGGAATCGGGGAGCGGTACTTC
- | TRBJ2-3 | TRBV2 | - | CASKGDYTQYF | TGTGCCAGCAAGGGGGATTATACGCAGTATTTT
TRBD2 | TRBJ2-1 | TRBV6-1 | - | CASRRPLAGVGGNEQFF | TGTGCCAGCAGAAGGCCCCTAGCGGGAGTTGGGGGTAATGAGCAGTTCTTC
TRBD1 | TRBJ1-2 | TRBV14 | - | CASGQDPNYGYTF | TGTGCCAGCGGACAGGATCCTAACTATGGCTACACCTTC
TRBD2 | TRBJ2-3 | TRBV20-1 | - | CSASGSGRTDTQYF | TGCAGTGCTAGCGGTAGCGGGAGAACGGATACGCAGTATTTT
TRBD2 | TRBJ2-3 | TRBV7-9 | - | CASSRSGSVLGTDTQYF | TGTGCCAGCAGCCGTAGCGGGAGCGTCCTTGGCACAGATACGCAGTATTTT
- | TRBJ1-5 | TRBV19 | - | CASNGLGWGTNQPQHF | TGTGCCAGTAATGGGCTGGGATGGGGAACCAATCAGCCCCAGCATTTT